This passage covers 9 T cell receptor beta chains from one sample sequenced in a study of cytomegalovirus exposure and HLA in healthy donors. PCR amplification relied on 60 Vbeta primers (plus 13 Jbeta primers). Measured with immunoSEQ multiplex PCR; TCRdb has only the in-frame clones, and not every one. The table lists just over 200,000 clones. Sequenced sample: PBMCs. Every receptor here comes from a girl aged 2 to 10 in good health and CMV-seropositive.

This chain connects TRBV9 to TRBJ2-2, with 9 bases matching TRBD2. The CDR3 consists of 16 residues. Germline CDR1 SGDLS, CDR2 YYNGEE. The V segment lost 5 bases and the J segment 5 bases; nucleotides outside the gene matches: 10. CDR3: CASSRIAGVGTGELFF. The CDR3 region has the DNA TGTGCCAGCAGTCGGATAGCGGGAGTGGGAACCGGGGAGCTGTTTTTT.

This chain joins TRBV7-8 and TRBJ2-7; 7 nucleotides line up with TRBD1. V was pared by 5 bases and J by 13 bases, with 14 bases of the junction left unmatched. CDR3 length: 13 amino acids. The V gene's germline CDR1 is SGHVS and CDR2 FQNEAQ. CDR3 DNA sequence: TGTGCCAGCAGCATAACACAGGGGTCTCCAACTTACTTC. Translating gives CASSITQGSPTYF.

The genes are TRBV5-1 and TRBJ2-3, with 7 bases lining up with TRBD2. The CDR3 consists of 14 residues. V was clipped by 6 bases and J by 4 bases; unmatched bases: 8. The germline V gene encodes CDR1 SGHRS and CDR2 YFSETQ. DNA of the CDR3: TGCGCCAGCACTGGCGGGAGAGGCCCAGATACGCAGTATTTT. It specifies CASTGGRGPDTQYF.

The chain has TRBV14 and TRBJ1-3, with 7 bases identical to TRBD1. With V trimmed by 8 bases and J by 0 bases, 4 bases remained unmatched. CDR1 and CDR2 (germline): SGHDN, FVKESK. The CDR3 sequence is 14 residues long. The CDR3 protein is CASPEGASGNTIYF. In DNA, the CDR3 is TGTGCCAGCCCGGAGGGGGCCTCTGGAAACACCATATATTTT.

The V and J genes are TRBV7-6 and TRBJ2-5; D remains unclear. The CDR3 has 13 residues. Germline V gene sequence: CDR1 SGHVS, CDR2 FNYEAQ. Trimming took 2 bases from V and 4 from J, leaving 8 bases between them. CDR3 sequence reads: CASSLFPGETQYF. CDR3 bases: TGTGCCAGCAGCTTATTCCCGGGAGAGACCCAGTACTTC. Full variable domain (rest looked up from reference TRBV7-6 and TRBJ2-5): GAGVSQSPRYKVTKRGQDVALRCDPISGHVSLYWYRQALGQGPEFLTYFNYEAQQDKSGLPNDRFSAERPEGSISTLTIQRTEQRDSAMYRCASSLFPGETQYFGPGTRLLVL.

DNA of the CDR3: TGTGCCAGCATCGACGGGGGTCCATTATCTGGGGCCAACGTCCTGACTTTC. It yields the protein CASIDGGPLSGANVLTF. The rearrangement joins TRBV5-4 to TRBJ2-6, with a tentative D call TRBD2 (6 bases). The germline V and J ends were trimmed by 6 bases and 1 base, with 17 bases remaining between them. Germline-derived CDR1 and CDR2 are SGHNT and YYREEE (reference sequence). This CDR3 comprises 17 residues.

This chain links TRBV7-2 with TRBJ2-5, with 7 bases fitting TRBD1. The germline gives CDR1 SGHTA, CDR2 FQGNSA. V was clipped by 5 bases and J by 5 bases; unmatched bases: 11. This CDR3 spans 15 amino acids. The CDR3 nucleotides are TGTGCCAGCAGCGCAGACAGGGCCGGATCGGAGACCCAGTACTTC. Translating gives CASSADRAGSETQYF.

This CDR3 is CASSLSSGEQETQYF. DNA of the CDR3: TGTGCCAGCAGCCTTTCTTCAGGGGAGCAAGAGACCCAGTACTTC. J is TRBJ2-5 and V is TRBV6-5; perhaps TRBD1 as D (6 bases). The CDR3 spans 15 residues. V was pared by 6 bases and J by 2 bases, with 16 bases between. Germline-derived CDR1 and CDR2 are MNHEY and SVGAGI.

CDR3 DNA sequence: TGTGCCAGCAGTAGGACAGCTGATCGGCCCCAGCATTTT. Translated, it gives CASSRTADRPQHF. This sequence joins TRBV27 and TRBJ1-5; D might be TRBD1 (6 bases). The CDR3 spans 13 residues. The V end was cut by 5 bases, the J end by 9 bases, with 14 bases between. CDR1 MNHEY and CDR2 SMNVEV come from the germline V gene (reference sequence).